These T cell receptor beta chains were read from a single sample in a study of blood T cell repertoires in COVID-19. Sequenced by immunoSEQ multiplex PCR; TCRdb stores in-frame clones only, minus some. The sample lists around 270,000 clones, more than 70% seen once, with 2% to 3% in the top ten. The sample consisted of peripheral blood. These receptors were collected from a woman in her forties or fifties with acute or convalescent COVID-19. CDR3s include the opening cysteine and the closing phenylalanine or tryptophan. D genes are given only for firm matches. Clone size, where shown, is once, few, many, or a class for clones that have expanded.

j_call d_call clone_size v_call cdr3_nt cdr3_aa
TRBJ2-1 . . TRBV7-2 TGTGCCAGCACCCTAGGGGCAGGGCCCAATGAGCAGTTCTTC CASTLGAGPNEQFF
TRBJ2-7 . many TRBV27 TGTGCCAGCTTCTCCGTCTCCTACGAGCAGTACTTC CASFSVSYEQYF
TRBJ1-2 . . TRBV28 TGTGCCAGCAGTTTAATAGCCGGCTATGGCTACACCTTC CASSLIAGYGYTF
TRBJ1-1 TRBD1 . TRBV24-1 TGTGCCACCAGTGACGAGGGACAGACTGAAGCTTTCTTT CATSDEGQTEAFF
TRBJ2-1 . . TRBV19 TGTGCCAGTAGTATAAGGGCGGGGGCTTACAATGAGCAGTTCTTC CASSIRAGAYNEQFF
TRBJ1-4 TRBD1 . TRBV27 TGTGCCAGCAGTCCCCAGACAGGGGGGGAGGAAAAACTGTTTTTT CASSPQTGGEEKLFF
TRBJ2-1 TRBD2 few TRBV5-4 TGTGCCAGCAGCTTAACCGGGACTAGCGACTACAATGAGCAGTTCTTC CASSLTGTSDYNEQFF
TRBJ2-1 TRBD1 . TRBV5-6 TGTGCCAGCACCCGCCGGGACAGGGGCTTATACAATGAGCAGTTCTTC CASTRRDRGLYNEQFF
TRBJ1-1 . once TRBV27 TGTGCCAGTTGGGGCCCGGTCAGGACGGCGAACACTGAAGCTTTCTTT CASWGPVRTANTEAFF
TRBJ2-5 . . TRBV28 TGTGCCAGCAGTTCCCTAAGGACTGGCGGGATGACCCAGTACTTC CASSSLRTGGMTQYF
TRBJ2-1 TRBD2 . TRBV19 TGTGCCAGTAGTATACGGGGGGGCAATGAGCAGTTCTTC CASSIRGGNEQFF
TRBJ1-5 . . TRBV7-6 TGTGCCAGCAGCCCTGGGCCTCAAAGTCAGCCCCAGCATTTT CASSPGPQSQPQHF
TRBJ2-3 TRBD2 . TRBV7-2 TGTGCCAGCAGTCTAGCGGGAGGGAGCACAGATACGCAGTATTTT CASSLAGGSTDTQYF
TRBJ2-7 TRBD2 . TRBV28 TGTGCCAGCAGTTTATGGGGGACTAGCGTTCACGAGCAGTACTTC CASSLWGTSVHEQYF
TRBJ1-3 . . TRBV6-1 TGTGCCAGCAGTGAAGCAGGGAGTGAAAACACCATATATTTT CASSEAGSENTIYF
TRBJ1-1 . . TRBV6-1 TGTGCCAGCAGTGATTCCCTAACCACTGAAGCTTTCTTT CASSDSLTTEAFF
TRBJ2-7 TRBD1 . TRBV9 TGTGCCAGCAGCGTAAGACAGGGGATCGACGAGCAGTACTTC CASSVRQGIDEQYF
TRBJ2-2 . . TRBV5-1 TGCGCCAGCAGCTTTCTCGCCCAATCGTCCGGGGGCGGGGAGCTGTTTTTT CASSFLAQSSGGGELFF
TRBJ2-5 TRBD2 . TRBV9 TGTGCCAGCAGCGTAGACCCCGGGACTAGCGGGAGGGCCGAGGAGACCCAGTACTTC CASSVDPGTSGRAEETQYF
TRBJ2-1 . . TRBV5-1 TGCGCCAGCAGCCCGGGGACTTACAGCACCTACAATGAGCAGTTCTTC CASSPGTYSTYNEQFF
TRBJ1-4 TRBD1 . TRBV7-9 TGTGCCAGCAGCCGGGGACAGCCAAATGAAAAACTGTTTTTT CASSRGQPNEKLFF
TRBJ2-3 TRBD1 . TRBV24-1 TGTGCCACCAGTATTCGGACAGGGGCTTACACAGATACGCAGTATTTT CATSIRTGAYTDTQYF
TRBJ2-4 TRBD2 . TRBV20-1 TGCACGGGGGGGGCCAAAAACATTCAGTACTTC CTGGAKNIQYF
TRBJ1-2 . . TRBV18 TGTGCCAGCTCACCTACCTCGGGGGGCCCTGACTATGGCTACACCTTC CASSPTSGGPDYGYTF
TRBJ2-7 . . TRBV30 TGTGCCTGGACGTTATCCTACGAGCAGTACTTC CAWTLSYEQYF
TRBJ1-6 TRBD1 . TRBV28 TGTGCCAGCAGTTTATACAGAGACAGGGGCCTTAATTCACCCCTCCACTTT CASSLYRDRGLNSPLHF
TRBJ1-4 . . TRBV4-1 TGCGCCAGCAGCCAAGATTGGGGGGGGCCTAATGAAAAACTGTTTTTT CASSQDWGGPNEKLFF
TRBJ2-1 TRBD2 . TRBV24-1 TGTGCCACCAGTGACCCTCAAGCGGGAAGGTCCTACAATGAGCAGTTCTTC CATSDPQAGRSYNEQFF
TRBJ2-7 TRBD1 . TRBV28 TGTGCCAGCAGCGGGAACCGGGACAGCCTAACCTACGAGCAGTACTTC CASSGNRDSLTYEQYF
TRBJ1-2 . once TRBV12-3/TRBV12-4 TGTGCCAGCAGTAACTCGCAGGCCTATGGCTACACCTTC CASSNSQAYGYTF
TRBJ1-2 . . TRBV7-9 TGTGCCAGTTCCCAGAGGGACTATGGCTACACCTTC CASSQRDYGYTF
TRBJ1-5 TRBD1 . TRBV2 TGTGCCAGCAGAGTTCACAGGGGCGATAGCAATCAGCCCCAGCATTTT CASRVHRGDSNQPQHF
TRBJ1-6 . once TRBV29-1 TGCAGCGTCCGGGTTCGGGGTAATTCACCCCTCCACTTT CSVRVRGNSPLHF
TRBJ2-2 . . TRBV10-3 TGTGCCATCAGTGAGTCTATGTCCGGGGAGCTGTTTTTT CAISESMSGELFF
TRBJ2-1 . . TRBV15 TGTGCCACCAGGGGCGGGGCCTACAATGAGCAGTTCTTC CATRGGAYNEQFF
TRBJ2-1 . . TRBV27 TGTGCCAGCACCCCGGGGTATAGCGCGTTTAATGAGCAGTTCTTC CASTPGYSAFNEQFF
TRBJ1-3 . . TRBV10-3 TGTGCCATCAGTGGGACTTCCTATGGAGGAAACACCATATATTTT CAISGTSYGGNTIYF
TRBJ1-1 . . TRBV12-2 TGTGCAAGTCGCACCCGACAGGGGCAGAACACTGAAGCTTTCTTT CASRTRQGQNTEAFF
TRBJ1-1 . . TRBV4-3 TGCGCCAGCAGCCTAACACCCGGGTCTCGAGTGGCTGAAGCTTTCTTT CASSLTPGSRVAEAFF
TRBJ1-5 TRBD1 . TRBV15 TGTGCCACCAGCAGGGGGACAGGGGATCAGCCCCAGCATTTT CATSRGTGDQPQHF
TRBJ2-3 . . TRBV19 TGTGCTTCTAATCCGGGGGGCACAGATACGCAGTATTTT CASNPGGTDTQYF
TRBJ1-2 . . TRBV27 TGTGCCAGCAGTTCAACAGGAAGAATCTATGGCTACACCTTC CASSSTGRIYGYTF
TRBJ1-2 . . TRBV10-3 TGTGCCATCAGGCGGGGAGGCAGTAACTATGGCTACACCTTC CAIRRGGSNYGYTF
TRBJ1-6 TRBD1 . TRBV13 TGTGCCAGCAGCTCCGGGGACAGAAATAATTCACCCCTCCACTTT CASSSGDRNNSPLHF
TRBJ1-2 . . TRBV9 TGTGCCAGCAGCCTACTCTATGGCTACACCTTC CASSLLYGYTF
TRBJ2-7 . . TRBV6-2/TRBV6-3 TGTGCCAGCAGTTACCGCACAGGGAACGAGCAGTACTTC CASSYRTGNEQYF
TRBJ1-5 TRBD1 . TRBV6-5 TGTGCCAGCAGCTACAGGGGCTATAGCAATCAGCCCCAGCATTTT CASSYRGYSNQPQHF
TRBJ2-7 . . TRBV18 TGTGCCAGCTCACCTCGGGGGACGCAAAACGAGCAGTACTTC CASSPRGTQNEQYF
TRBJ2-1 TRBD2 . TRBV5-1 TGCGCCAGCAGCTTCGCTAGCGGGAAGTTCGATGAGCAGTTCTTC CASSFASGKFDEQFF
TRBJ1-2 TRBD1 . TRBV5-1 TGCGCCAGCAGCCAAACAGGGGAAGATGGCTACACCTTC CASSQTGEDGYTF
TRBJ2-2 TRBD2 . TRBV7-3 TGTGCCAGCAGTCCAAGACCGGGACTAGCGGGAGGTGCCGCCGGGGAGCTGTTTTTT CASSPRPGLAGGAAGELFF
TRBJ1-1 . . TRBV5-5 TGTGCCAGCAGCCGGAACCCGACAGATTATGAAGCTTTCTTT CASSRNPTDYEAFF
TRBJ2-3 TRBD2 . TRBV10-3 TGTGCCATCAGTGCCTCCACTAGCGGGAGTAGATATACGCAGTATTTT CAISASTSGSRYTQYF
TRBJ2-4 TRBD2 . TRBV2 TGTGCCAGCAGTGATGGTCTAGCGGGAGGATTGGGGTACTTC CASSDGLAGGLGYF
TRBJ2-5 TRBD1 . TRBV11-1 TGTGCCAGCAGCTCGAACCAGGGGGCGATGATAAAGACCCAGTACTTC CASSSNQGAMIKTQYF
TRBJ2-2 . . TRBV3-1/TRBV3-2 TGTGCCAGCAGCCAAATGCAGCGGGACACCGGGGAGCTGTTTTTT CASSQMQRDTGELFF
TRBJ1-4 TRBD1 . TRBV3-1/TRBV3-2 TGTGCCAGCAGCCTTTGGACAGGGTGGGGCGAAAAACTGTTTTTT CASSLWTGWGEKLFF
TRBJ1-1 TRBD1 once TRBV10-3 TGTGCCATCACAGGGGGCACTGAAGCTTTCTTT CAITGGTEAFF
TRBJ1-5 TRBD1 few TRBV6-6 TGTGCCAGCAGTCGGGGACAGGGAAGGGCGGGCAATCAGCCCCAGCATTTT CASSRGQGRAGNQPQHF
TRBJ2-2 . once TRBV5-1 TGCGCCAGCACGGCGGTGAACACCGGGGAGCTGTTTTTT CASTAVNTGELFF